This entry lists 16 T cell receptor beta chains sequenced from one sample in a study of identical twins. TCRdb reprocessed the 5' RACE reads via MiXCR and lists one record per CDR3 protein. The sample contains around 480,000 distinct CDR3 sequences, approximately 15% of which appear only once. This sample was also put to use in a study of yellow fever vaccine responses in identical twins.

Input material: CD4+ T cells sorted from blood. These receptor sequences come from a young woman in good health.

The CDR3 is CSVETKRGGEQYF. CDR3 DNA: TGCAGCGTTGAGACGAAACGGGGCGGCGAGCAGTACTTC. The V and J genes are TRBV29-1 and TRBJ2-7; D may match TRBD1 or TRBD2 (5 bases each). The CDR3 totals 13 residues. V lost 3 bases and J lost 6, with 15 bases in between. CDR1 and CDR2 (germline): SQVTM, ANQGSEA.

The chain links TRBV28 to TRBJ1-4; possible D gene TRBD1, 5 bases. The CDR3 length is 15 residues. Per the germline V gene, CDR1 is MDHEN and CDR2 is SYDVKM. Trimming cost V 7 bases and J 0 bases, with 12 bases left between them. DNA for the CDR3: TGTGCCAGCAACTCGGGACGGCCAACTAATGAAAAACTGTTTTTT. Its protein is CASNSGRPTNEKLFF.

This clonotype has more than one count but fewer than ten. The chain is built from TRBV20-1 and TRBJ2-3, with TRBD2 matching over 12 bases. CDR1 is DFQATT and CDR2 is SNEGSKA in the germline V gene (reference sequence). The CDR3 runs to 13 residues. CDR3 sequence: CSPSGGAADTQYF. In nucleotides, the CDR3 is TGCAGCCCTAGCGGGGGGGCCGCAGATACGCAGTATTTT.

This clonotype was picked up a small number of times. The chain joins TRBV20-1 to TRBJ2-3; 8 nucleotides line up with TRBD2. The CDR3 loop spans 16 amino acids. V lost 0 bases, J lost 5 bases, and 10 bases stayed unmatched. Germline assignment: CDR1 DFQATT and CDR2 SNEGSKA (reference sequence). CDR3 nucleotide sequence: TGCAGTGCTAGAGATCCGAGCGGGGGTCCACAAGATACGCAGTATTTT. Its protein is CSARDPSGGPQDTQYF.

This clonotype appeared a few times. The chain uses TRBV6-5 and TRBJ2-5; 9 positions agree with TRBD1. The CDR3 has 15 residues. Germline CDR1 and CDR2: MNHEY and SVGAGI. V lost 4 bases, J lost 4 bases, and 7 bases stayed unmatched. The CDR3 sequence is CASSLGDRDGETQYF. CDR3 coding DNA: TGTGCCAGCAGTTTAGGGGACAGGGACGGAGAGACCCAGTACTTC.

The chain couples TRBV5-1 to TRBJ1-1; a possible D gene is TRBD1 (6 bases). V was shortened by 7 bases and J by 1 base, with 14 bases between the two germline ends. CDR1 and CDR2 (germline): SGHRS, YFSETQ. This CDR3 spans 14 amino acids. The CDR3 spells CASPEGGENTEAFF. In nucleotides, the CDR3 is TGCGCCAGCCCTGAGGGGGGCGAGAACACTGAAGCTTTCTTT.

Ten or more counts support this clonotype. The chain employs TRBV6-2 or TRBV6-3 and TRBJ2-7; 7 bases fit TRBD1. J gave up 4 bases and V 8 bases, and 17 bases lay outside the gene matches. Germline-derived CDR1 and CDR2 are MNHEY and SVGEGT. CDR3 length equals 16 residues. This chain's CDR3 is CASRPTVTGRPYEQYF. The CDR3 nucleotides read TGTGCCAGCCGACCGACGGTGACAGGGAGACCTTACGAGCAGTACTTC.

The chain carries TRBV12-3 or TRBV12-4 and TRBJ1-4; weak D call: TRBD1 (5 bases). V gave up 6 bases and J gave up 1 base, with 12 bases separating them. The CDR3 consists of 15 residues. The DNA for the CDR3 is TGTGCCAGCAGGGTAGGGGCACTAACTAATGAAAAACTGTTTTTT. It yields the protein CASRVGALTNEKLFF.

This chain uses TRBV20-1 with TRBJ1-4, with a possible D match to TRBD1 (5 bases). The CDR3 length is 16 residues. Germline CDR1 and CDR2: DFQATT and SNEGSKA (reference sequence). V gave up 3 bases and J gave up 0 bases, with 14 bases separating them. In DNA form, the CDR3 reads TGCAGTGCTAGTTCAGGGCCCTCGGCAACTAATGAAAAACTGTTTTTT. Amino acids: CSASSGPSATNEKLFF.

This clonotype has more than one count but fewer than ten. This rearrangement joins TRBV2 to TRBJ1-2; 8 bases line up with TRBD1. This CDR3 has 15 amino acids. The junction had 11 bases not matched to a gene; V was cut back by 6 bases and J by 5 bases. CDR1 is SNHLY, CDR2 FYNNEI, per germline. CDR3 protein: CASREDREYRYGYTF. The DNA for the CDR3 is TGTGCCAGCAGGGAGGACAGGGAGTATCGGTATGGCTACACCTTC.

This rearrangement joins TRBV7-8 to TRBJ2-1, with 9 bases identical to TRBD2. This CDR3 is 16 amino acids long. From germline, CDR1 is SGHVS and CDR2 FQNEAQ. Trimming at V came to 2 bases and at J to 3 bases, leaving 5 bases not matched to a gene. The CDR3 nucleotides are TGTGCCAGCAGCTTAAGTAGCGGGAGCCGCTACAATGAGCAGTTCTTC. It encodes CASSLSSGSRYNEQFF.

The rearrangement joins TRBV7-9 to TRBJ2-7, with 9 positions matching TRBD1. CDR1 SEHNR and CDR2 FQNEAQ come from the germline V gene (reference sequence). V shed 2 bases and J 5 bases; nucleotides not matched to a gene: 7. The CDR3 has 15 amino acids. The CDR3 DNA follows: TGTGCCAGCAGCTTACCCGGGACAGGGTCGCACGAGCAGTACTTC. It encodes CASSLPGTGSHEQYF.

The table lists this clonotype with a few counts. This sequence joins TRBV3-1 and TRBJ2-1; 10 bases map to TRBD2. V lost 5 bases and J lost 7; bases outside the gene matches: 11. Germline CDR1 reads LGHDT; CDR2 reads YNNKEL (reference sequence). The CDR3 is 16 residues long. Here the CDR3 reads CASSSYSGGRKNEQFF. In DNA, the CDR3 is TGTGCCAGCAGCTCTTATAGCGGGGGGCGTAAGAATGAGCAGTTCTTC.

This chain joins TRBV12-3 or TRBV12-4 and TRBJ1-2, with D maybe TRBD1 (5 bases). This CDR3 spans 13 amino acids. V lost 3 bases and J 5 bases, leaving 10 bases between the germline ends. CDR3: CASSFQGGYGYTF. The CDR3 DNA sequence: TGTGCCAGCAGTTTCCAGGGAGGATATGGCTACACCTTC.

The chain uses TRBV4-2 and TRBJ2-7; 13 positions match TRBD2. Germline V CDR1 and CDR2: LGHNA, YNFKEQ. The V gene end was trimmed by 0 bases and the J gene end by 4 bases; junction bases not matched to a gene: 12. This CDR3 has 19 residues. This CDR3 is CASSQEVAPRLAGGYEQYF. CDR3 sequence (DNA): TGTGCCAGCAGCCAAGAAGTAGCCCCGAGACTAGCGGGAGGATACGAGCAGTACTTC.

This clonotype has just a few counts. This rearrangement joins TRBV5-4 to TRBJ2-7; 7 bases align to TRBD1. Germline values: CDR1 SGHNT, CDR2 YYREEE (reference sequence). The CDR3 totals 15 residues. The V and J ends lost 4 bases and 7 bases, in that order; junction bases with no gene match: 14. The CDR3 sequence is CASSKRQGGVAEQYF. CDR3 in DNA: TGTGCCAGCAGCAAAAGACAGGGTGGGGTCGCGGAGCAGTACTTC.